The 17 T cell receptor beta chains below all came from one sample that was sequenced in a study of identical twins. Via MiXCR, TCRdb re-called the 5' RACE reads, giving one row per CDR3 protein. Here the sample spans hundreds of thousands of distinct CDR3 sequences, over 15% being singletons. The sample was also linked to a second study, of T cells expressing NK-cell markers.

Sequencing was done on a sample of PBMCs. Receptors were obtained from a woman between 18 and 29 years old in good health.

The V and J genes are TRBV6-1 and TRBJ2-4; no firm D call. There are 15 residues in the CDR3. Trimming stripped 6 bases from V and 1 base from J, with 13 bases between. From germline, CDR1 is MNHNS and CDR2 SASEGT. CDR3 sequence: CASSQGSTAKNIQYF. The DNA for the CDR3 is TGTGCCAGCAGCCAAGGATCGACCGCCAAAAACATTCAGTACTTC.

This clonotype has just a few counts. CDR3 protein: CASSLAGNSNQPQHF. The CDR3 DNA follows: TGCGCCAGCAGCTTGGCCGGGAATAGCAATCAGCCCCAGCATTTT. The J gene is TRBJ1-5, the V gene TRBV5-1; D is unclear. This CDR3 has 15 amino acids. From germline, CDR1 is SGHRS and CDR2 YFSETQ. V lost 0 bases to trimming and J lost 0 bases, with 7 bases between them.

This clonotype was seen ten or more times. The chain links TRBV12-3 or TRBV12-4 to TRBJ2-1, with 7 bases aligning to TRBD2. Trimming cost V 4 bases and J 8 bases; bases outside gene matches: 5. This CDR3 comprises 13 residues. CDR3 DNA sequence: TGTGCCAGCAGTTCCACTAGCGTACATGAGCAGTTCTTC. Protein product: CASSSTSVHEQFF.

This chain uses TRBV6-1 with TRBJ2-7, with a tentative D call TRBD1 (6 bases). The CDR3 length is 14 residues. Germline lookup yields CDR1 MNHNS and CDR2 SASEGT. The ends were cut back, 7 bases at V and 0 bases at J, with 13 bases in the middle. The CDR3 is CASNGQRSSYEQYF. As DNA, the CDR3 is TGTGCCAGCAACGGACAGAGATCCTCCTACGAGCAGTACTTC.

J is TRBJ2-3 and V is TRBV7-8; no clear D. The germline V gene has CDR1 SGHVS and CDR2 FQNEAQ. The CDR3 totals 17 residues. V lost 11 bases, J lost 0 bases, and 24 bases lay in between. The CDR3 nucleotides are TGTGCCGTAGGAAAGCGCGAAGAGAAATCTAGCACAGATACGCAGTATTTT. Its protein product is CAVGKREEKSSTDTQYF.

Only a few counts were recorded for this clonotype. The chain links TRBV20-1 to TRBJ1-6; TRBD1 matches at 7 bases. V dropped 2 bases and J dropped 9; count of bases not matched to a gene: 4. Germline loops: CDR1 DFQATT, CDR2 SNEGSKA (reference sequence). The CDR3 covers 13 residues. CDR3 bases: TGCAGTGCTAGAATGACAGGGCGTTCACCCCTCCACTTT. Translation gives CSARMTGRSPLHF.

The chain uses TRBV29-1 and TRBJ2-3; 8 positions agree with TRBD2. Germline CDR1 reads SQVTM; CDR2 reads ANQGSEA. V shed 6 bases, J shed 3 bases, and the junction held 5 bases outside the gene matches. The CDR3 consists of 13 residues. The CDR3 loop reads CSVVAGLTDTQYF. CDR3 sequence (DNA): TGCAGCGTGGTAGCGGGATTGACAGATACGCAGTATTTT.

The rearrangement uses TRBV5-6 and TRBJ2-7; D remains unclear. Between the trimmed V and J ends, which lost 2 bases and 9 bases, there was a span of 24 bases. Germline assignment: CDR1 SGHDT and CDR2 YYEEEE. This CDR3 has 16 residues. CDR3 bases: TGTGCCAGCAGCTTACGTTCGGCGGACCCTCTACATGCGCAGTACTTC. This codes for CASSLRSADPLHAQYF.

The genes are TRBV4-1 and TRBJ2-1; tentative D call: TRBD2 (6 bases). Trimming stripped 4 bases from V and 4 bases from J, with 17 bases between. The CDR3 sequence is 16 residues long. Germline V gene lookup returns CDR1 MGHRA and CDR2 YSYEKL. CDR3 nucleotide sequence: TGCGCCAGCAGCCCAGTGGCCGGGAGAGGGTACAATGAGCAGTTCTTC. Amino acid sequence: CASSPVAGRGYNEQFF.

This clonotype has more than one count but fewer than ten. J is TRBJ2-7 and V is TRBV7-9; D unresolved. This CDR3 is built from 12 residues. V gave up 5 bases and J gave up 5 bases, with 10 bases separating them. CDR1 is SEHNR, CDR2 FQNEAQ, per germline (reference sequence). CDR3 sequence: CASSAGSDEQYF. DNA of the CDR3: TGTGCCAGCAGCGCCGGGTCCGACGAGCAGTACTTC. The full variable domain, its missing parts supplied by reference TRBV7-9 and TRBJ2-7, is DTGVSQNPRHKITKRGQNVTFRCDPISEHNRLYWYRQTLGQGPEFLTYFQNEAQLEKSRLLSDRFSAERPKGSFSTLEIQRTEQGDSAMYLCASSAGSDEQYFGPGTRLTVT.

This clonotype turned up a few times. This chain connects TRBV20-1 to TRBJ2-1; 9 nucleotides align to TRBD1. Germline lookup yields CDR1 DFQATT and CDR2 SNEGSKA (reference sequence). There are 17 residues in the CDR3. With V trimmed by 1 base and J by 0 bases, 7 bases remained unmatched. CDR3 region: CSARVRLQGASYNEQFF. CDR3 nucleotide sequence: TGCAGTGCTAGAGTCCGATTACAGGGGGCCTCCTACAATGAGCAGTTCTTC.

The chain joins TRBV11-2 to TRBJ2-2; D might be TRBD1 (5 bases). Germline CDR1 reads SGHAT; CDR2 reads FQNNGV. V gave up 10 bases and J gave up 5 bases, with 14 bases separating them. The CDR3 totals 13 residues. The CDR3 protein is CATQGARTGELFF. The CDR3 nucleotides are TGTGCCACCCAAGGGGCGCGAACCGGGGAGCTGTTTTTT. Based on the CDR3 plus reference TRBV11-2 and TRBJ2-2, the full variable domain is EAGVAQSPRYKIIEKRQSVAFWCNPISGHATLYWYQQILGQGPKLLIQFQNNGVVDDSQLPKDRFSAERLKGVDSTLKIQPAKLEDSAVYLCATQGARTGELFFGEGSRLTVL.

This clonotype appeared a few times. V gene TRBV6-2 or TRBV6-3 combines with J gene TRBJ1-5; no clear D gene. The CDR3 consists of 11 residues. Germline values: CDR1 MNHEY, CDR2 SVGEGT. Trimming stripped 6 bases from V and 11 bases from J, with 11 bases between. The CDR3: CASRDSRSQHF. The CDR3 nucleotides are TGTGCCAGCAGGGACTCGAGGTCCCAGCATTTT.

This clonotype was seen more than once but under ten times. The chain carries TRBV5-1 and TRBJ2-7; possibly TRBD2 for D (5 bases). The V end was cut by 5 bases, the J end by 4 bases, with 16 bases between. The CDR3 length is 14 residues. CDR1 is SGHRS, CDR2 YFSETQ, per germline. The CDR3 nucleotides read TGCGCCAGCAGTGTAAGCGGCTCCCCTTACGAGCAGTACTTC. Its protein product is CASSVSGSPYEQYF.

This rearrangement joins TRBV12-3 or TRBV12-4 to TRBJ1-4; D is unresolved. This CDR3 is built from 13 residues. V lost 2 bases to trimming and J lost 8 bases, with 9 bases between them. As DNA, the CDR3 is TGTGCCAGCAGTTTATCGGTTAAAGAAAAACTGTTTTTT. It translates to CASSLSVKEKLFF.

This clonotype was observed a few times. The rearrangement joins TRBV10-2 to TRBJ1-1; D is perhaps TRBD1 (5 bases). The CDR3 has 13 residues. Germline lookup yields CDR1 WSHSY and CDR2 SAAADI. V was cut by 4 bases and J by 8 bases, with 14 bases left in between. In DNA form, the CDR3 reads TGCGCCAGCAGTGGCTACCGGGACGGGGAAGCTTTCTTT. Translating it yields CASSGYRDGEAFF.

This clonotype was seen a handful of times. The CDR3 reads CASTPGTTNEKLFF. CDR3 DNA sequence: TGTGCCAGCACCCCTGGAACGACTAATGAAAAACTGTTTTTT. The chain employs TRBV7-9 and TRBJ1-4; D call uncertain. This CDR3 is 14 amino acids long. The ends were cut back, 7 bases at V and 2 bases at J, with 11 bases in the middle. Germline V gives CDR1 SEHNR, CDR2 FQNEAQ (reference sequence).